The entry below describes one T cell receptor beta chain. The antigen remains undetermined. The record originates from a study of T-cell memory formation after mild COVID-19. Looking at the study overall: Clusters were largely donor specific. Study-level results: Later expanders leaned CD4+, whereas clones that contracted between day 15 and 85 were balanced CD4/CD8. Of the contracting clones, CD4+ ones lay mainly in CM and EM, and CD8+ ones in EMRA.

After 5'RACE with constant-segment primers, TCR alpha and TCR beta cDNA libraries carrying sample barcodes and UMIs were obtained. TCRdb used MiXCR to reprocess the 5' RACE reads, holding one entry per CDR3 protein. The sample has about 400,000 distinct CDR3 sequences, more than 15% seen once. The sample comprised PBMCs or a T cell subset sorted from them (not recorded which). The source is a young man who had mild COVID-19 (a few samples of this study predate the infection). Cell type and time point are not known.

The CDR3 nucleotides are TGTGCCAGCAGCCCTACAGGGCCCCAGCCCCAGCATTTT. Protein product: CASSPTGPQPQHF. V is TRBV7-8 and J is TRBJ1-5; tentatively, D is TRBD1 (6 bases). The CDR3 totals 13 residues. CDR1 is SGHVS, CDR2 FQNEAQ, per germline. Deletions cut 5 bases from V and 7 bases from J, with 12 bases between. The whole variable domain, remainder taken from reference TRBV7-8 and TRBJ1-5, is GAGVSQSPRYKVAKRGQDVALRCDPISGHVSLFWYQQALGQGPEFLTYFQNEAQLDKSGLPSDRFFAERPEGSVSTLKIQRTQQEDSAVYLCASSPTGPQPQHFGDGTRLSIL.